The T cell receptor beta chain under discussion was sequenced for a study of radiotherapy plus CTLA-4 blockade in lung cancer. The CDR3 contains 13 residues. Deletions cut 1 base from V and 3 bases from J, with 9 bases between. Per germline, CDR1 GTSNPN and CDR2 SVGIG (reference sequence). Assay: immunoSEQ multiplex PCR; the TCRdb copy retains only in-frame clones and omits some. The sample includes 65,000 to 90,000 clones, approximately 86% of them seen just once. The specimen was peripheral blood, collected from a patient treated with radiotherapy plus ipilimumab. V gene TRBV30 combines with J gene TRBJ1-2; a possible D gene is TRBD1 (6 bases). The clonotype was recovered from a human donor with non-small cell lung cancer who had stable disease on radiotherapy plus ipilimumab. The CDR3 coding sequence is TGTGCCTGGAGTGCAAGACAGGACTATGGCTACACCTTC. Protein sequence: CAWSARQDYGYTF.